This T cell receptor beta chain was recovered during a study of cytomegalovirus exposure and HLA in healthy donors. Study context: Out of about 179 million T cells, an earlier analysis found roughly 100 million unique TCR beta sequences in total.

The germline V gene encodes CDR1 MNHEY and CDR2 SMNVEV (reference sequence). CDR3 length: 16 amino acids. V was clipped by 4 bases and J by 0 bases, with 13 bases between them. Study-wide points: With further analysis later on, most CMV-associated TCR beta chains appeared HLA-restricted. High specificity and sensitivity for cytomegalovirus status were reported for the classifier. The authors considered a cluster of highly shared sequence variants likely to be a sequencing artifact.

PCR was performed using 60 Vbeta and 13 Jbeta primers. Assay used: immunoSEQ multiplex PCR; TCRdb lists only in-frame clones, some missing. The sample lists approximately 250,000 clones, 70% to 90% seen once, with roughly 0.26% in the top ten. About this clone: Its antigen is unknown.

The specimen sequenced was PBMCs. The sequence was obtained from a girl aged 2-10 years in good health and CMV-seronegative. The rearrangement uses TRBV27 and TRBJ1-5; D might be TRBD1 (6 bases). CDR3 DNA sequence: TGTGCCAGCAGTTCCTCAGGGGCTTATAGCAATCAGCCCCAGCATTTT. Translated, it gives CASSSSGAYSNQPQHF.